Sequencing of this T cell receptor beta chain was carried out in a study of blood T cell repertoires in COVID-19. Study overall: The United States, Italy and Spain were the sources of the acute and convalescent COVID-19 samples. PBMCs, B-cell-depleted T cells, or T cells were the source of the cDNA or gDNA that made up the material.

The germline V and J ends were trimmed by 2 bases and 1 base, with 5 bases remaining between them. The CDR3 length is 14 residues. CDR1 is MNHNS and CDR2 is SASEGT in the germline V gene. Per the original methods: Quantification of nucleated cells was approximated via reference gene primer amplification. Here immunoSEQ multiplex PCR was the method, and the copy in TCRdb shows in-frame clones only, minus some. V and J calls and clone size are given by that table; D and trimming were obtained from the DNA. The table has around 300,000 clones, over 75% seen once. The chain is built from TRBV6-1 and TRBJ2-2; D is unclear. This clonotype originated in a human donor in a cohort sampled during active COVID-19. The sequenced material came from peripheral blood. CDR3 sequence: CASSELWNTGELFF. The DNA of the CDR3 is TGTGCCAGCAGTGAACTCTGGAACACCGGGGAGCTGTTTTTT.